This T cell receptor beta chain was observed in a study of cytomegalovirus exposure and HLA in healthy donors (dated by TCRdb to 2015 to 2018). Context from the whole study: An earlier analysis of approximately 590 of the donors reported 250 to 350 Gb of sequence data and roughly 110 million unique TCR beta sequences from about 200 million T cells. An early release that covered roughly 600 HLA-typed donors contained about 300 gigabases of sequencing data and about 84 million unique TCR sequences. The genetic ancestry cluster associated with self-reported Caucasian donors included over 80% of the approximately 400 genotyped donors. The aim of the study was to test whether cataloging public T cell receptors could identify signatures of past pathogen exposure. The study profiled the T cell repertoires of 550 to 700 subjects by immunosequencing and related them to cytomegalovirus serostatus. A separate validation cohort of 90 to 150 different subjects was used in addition to the roughly 670-subject first cohort. To predict cytomegalovirus infection status, the study brought together high-throughput TCR immunosequencing, statistical association of individual TCRs with disease status, and machine learning. A later analysis re-examined previously published TCR beta repertoires from about 700 donors and added high-resolution HLA genotyping to investigate patterns of TCR occurrence. In the later analysis, no new phenotypic data were used to find candidate immune exposures; instead, reliance was placed on TCR beta sequences and their occurrence across donors. An earlier analysis of 450 to 750 of the donors used high-throughput TCR beta sequencing to judge whether each TCR beta V gene segment behaved as functional or pseudogenic. Donor age, sex, ethnicity and CMV serostatus were compiled together with the repertoire data. A later genetic analysis took genome-wide SNP genotypes for about three fifths of the roughly 670 donors and used that subset as a discovery cohort. Every repertoire in the discovery cohort had been generated on one and the same sequencing platform. HLA typing included class I and class II loci at four-digit resolution. The number of typed donors differed by locus: about 629-630 for A, B, C, DRB1 and DQB1; about 520 for DQA1; over 600 for DPA1; and some 430 for DPB1. Several DR-DQ haplotypes were handled as single units for association and clustering, since linkage in the cohort was strong. On average, approximately 250,000 unique TCR beta nucleotide sequences were sequenced per donor among some 430 genotyped donors of the cohort, with roughly 18% of those sequences being non-productive. On the study overall, not on this receptor specifically: A cluster of highly shared sequence variants was judged likely to be a technical artifact of the sequencing pipeline. Cytomegalovirus status was reported to be diagnosed by the classifier with high specificity and sensitivity in both the original and validation cohorts. In the study, some 160 TCR beta chains were listed as associated with cytomegalovirus. A later analysis found that TCR association rates varied across HLA loci, with DRB1 alleles showing the most associated TCRs and HLA-C alleles the fewest. An earlier analysis of around 600 of the donors showed that most TCR beta V segments appeared in productive rearrangements either about 90% or about 30% of the time, which broadly matched IMGT annotations. Most TCR sequences were seen in very few donors, while some public TCRs were found in many individuals. According to the authors, the approach could potentially be generalized to other disease states and immunological phenotypes. Presence/absence analyses assumed roughly uniform sequencing depth across donors, an assumption that may not hold. Correlated functional status among segregating V segments might reflect linkage disequilibrium, but an unknown experimental factor could not be ruled out. In a later analysis, HLA-associated TCR beta chains showed more clonal expansion and lower generation probabilities than non-associated chains that were equally common. Assigning TCR associations to individual alleles was difficult when HLA alleles, especially DR and DQ, strongly co-occurred. V-gene and J-gene trimming of TCR beta chains was associated with a missense DCLRE1C variant in a later genetic analysis, and the association was replicated in an independent cohort. Because some donors lacked HLA typing at each locus, the association tests relied only on the typed subset. Only TCR beta chains were sequenced in this cohort, and the absence of alpha or paired-chain data limited detectable features. A few of the identified cytomegalovirus-associated TCR beta chains were confirmed in vitro to be specific for cytomegalovirus antigens. Some IMGT-functional V segments, including TRBV6-2 and TRBV6-3, could not be told apart with the 87-base-pair reads, so those segments were excluded. CMV serostatus was the only immune exposure information available for the cohort. In a later analysis, several top co-occurrence clusters were reported to appear linked to parvovirus B19, influenza, CMV and Epstein-Barr virus. A further reported finding was that TCR beta sequences accurately predicted the HLA-A and HLA-B alleles for most subjects in the first cohort. A later genetic analysis reported fewer N-insertions in productive TCRs among donors in an Asian-associated ancestry cluster than the roughly 700-donor mean. Specific HLA alleles were associated with 15,000 to 20,000 TCR beta sequences at a false discovery rate of 0.05 in a later analysis. Most CMV-associated TCR beta chains appeared to be HLA-restricted in a later analysis, and the HLA associations seemed to be driven largely by CMV exposure. The earlier analysis of approximately 590 of the donors excluded around 17 rarely observed V segments, including chromosome 9 orphons, because counts were too low.

This clone showed up just once. No antigen is known for it. Qualities for individual bases were not recorded, and no much larger clone is one base off. The CDR3 runs 11 residues from the cysteine to the phenylalanine. Of all the DNA, just the CDR3 is kept, 33 bases in frame from base 1. The germline V gene (reference sequence) provides CDR1 SGHNT and CDR2 YYREEE. Relative to germline, V is 4 bases shorter and J is 4 bases shorter, with 6 bases between their ends. In total, 500 to 700 healthy bone marrow donors made up the cohort. At the time of sampling, all cohort members were nominally healthy, though unrecorded immune exposures were likely present. The donor tested CMV seropositive and was one of the 289 seropositive cohort members. A peripheral blood sample was provided by each donor, and peripheral blood mononuclear cells were used for TCR beta sequencing. The Qiagen DNeasy Blood Extraction Kit was used to extract genomic DNA from the blood cell samples.

The library was obtained by the immunoSEQ multiplex PCR assay. For the multiplex PCR, a mixture combining 60 forward primers for TCR Vbeta segments and 13 reverse primers for TCR Jbeta segments was used. A multiplex PCR assay on genomic DNA amplified the CDR3 region of rearranged TCR beta genes. The Illumina HiSeq System was used to sequence the amplified TCR beta libraries as 87-base-pair reads. On the study's bioinformatics: A later analysis counted approximately 76 million unique TCR beta chains across the 690 or so repertoires, and around 9.9 million of these chains were shared by at least two donors. To remove PCR and sequencing errors, raw reads were error-corrected and collapsed into unique sequences using a nearest-neighbor algorithm that merged closely related sequences. Alignment of CDR3 sequences to IMGT reference sequences was used to assign V, D and J gene segments. For a sequence to be retained, a match of at least six nucleotides was required to both a V gene segment and a J gene segment. Rearrangements were called productive when the CDR3 lacked stop codons and stayed in frame with V and J; all others were non-productive. Following IMGT convention, CDR3 was defined as the stretch from the second conserved V-encoded cysteine up to the conserved J-encoded phenylalanine. Sequences without an unambiguous match to a single V gene segment were excluded from the earlier analysis of 500 to 700 of the donors. In an earlier analysis of several hundred of the donors, V segments were called functional above 56.7% productive rearrangements and were called segregating when the between-donor standard deviation exceeded 5%. A statistical classification framework was built for diagnosing cytomegalovirus status from the catalog of TCR beta chain sequences. In a later analysis, V and J genes were assigned by comparing TCR nucleotide sequences against IMGT/GENE-DB human TR gene sequences. A later analysis assigned CDR3 sequences and most-parsimonious VDJ recombination scenarios with the TCRdist pipeline. A later analysis defined each TCR beta chain by its CDR3 amino acid sequence plus V-gene family, and excluded reads lacking a unique V-gene family. To address suspected cross-contamination and a sequencing artifact, a later analysis removed approximately 590 highly shared, low-generation-probability nucleotide sequences. In a later analysis, a clonal expansion index for each public chain was calculated from normalized within-repertoire ranks of inferred template counts. In a later analysis, generation probabilities were computed with a VDJ recombination model fitted to out-of-frame rearrangements, and the resulting probabilities were checked against IGoR. In a later analysis, TCR-TCR, TCR-HLA and TCR-CMV co-occurrence was scored with hypergeometric tests, and a repertoire-size bias correction was applied to TCR pairs. A later analysis estimated false discovery rates by permuting HLA or CMV assignments 20 times. In a later analysis, co-occurring TCRs were grouped using DBSCAN, and TCRdist sequence similarity was added for clustering within HLA-allele-positive subsets. Repertoires with fewer than 30,000 or more than 120,000 public chains, plus five repertoires with anomalous nucleotide sharing, were excluded from co-occurrence clustering. This is the immuneACCESS table as TCRdb keeps it, with only in-frame sequences that have V and J called. A part of the clones is gone; compared with another copy, unresolved V genes explain less than half, and the rest is unexplained. D and trimming come from the DNA, and the V and J calls and clone size come from that table. Counted in this sample were 150,000 or so clones; about 70% of them appeared once. Under 11% of the sample goes to the ten largest clones.

This receptor chain uses TRBV5-4 and TRBJ2-7; no D segment can be confidently identified. The material sequenced was PBMCs. The TCR was taken from a man aged 30-40 years in good health and CMV-seropositive. The nucleotide sequence reads TGTGCCAGCAGCACCGGGTACGAGCAGTACTTC. It specifies CASSTGYEQYF.